Listed here is a single TCR beta chain. The length of the CDR3 is 12 residues. The V and J ends lost 7 bases and 9 bases respectively, with 13 bases between them. The germline V gene encodes CDR1 SNHLY and CDR2 FYNNEI. Assay: immunoSEQ multiplex PCR; the TCRdb copy retains only in-frame clones and omits some. The sample carries millions of clones, 85% to 95% recorded once. These data belong to a study of shared clonotypes between healthy human individuals. The rearrangement links TRBV2 to TRBJ2-1, with TRBD2 as a possible D gene (5 bases). Source material: naive CD4+ T cells sorted from blood. Subset specified: CD45RA+ positively selected. This receptor was taken from a man between 18 and 35 years old in good health. This chain's CDR3 is CASKGESGEQFF. CDR3 DNA sequence: TGTGCCAGCAAGGGAGAGTCCGGTGAGCAGTTCTTC.